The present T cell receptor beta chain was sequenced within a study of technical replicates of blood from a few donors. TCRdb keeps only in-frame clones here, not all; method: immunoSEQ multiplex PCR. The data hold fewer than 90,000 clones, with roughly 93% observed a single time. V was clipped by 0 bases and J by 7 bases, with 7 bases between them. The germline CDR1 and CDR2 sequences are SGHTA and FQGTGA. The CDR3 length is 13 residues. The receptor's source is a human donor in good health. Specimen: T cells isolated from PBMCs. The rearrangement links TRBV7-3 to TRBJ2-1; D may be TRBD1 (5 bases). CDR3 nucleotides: TGTGCCAGCAGCTTAACAGGGGTAAATGAGCAGTTCTTC. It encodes CASSLTGVNEQFF.